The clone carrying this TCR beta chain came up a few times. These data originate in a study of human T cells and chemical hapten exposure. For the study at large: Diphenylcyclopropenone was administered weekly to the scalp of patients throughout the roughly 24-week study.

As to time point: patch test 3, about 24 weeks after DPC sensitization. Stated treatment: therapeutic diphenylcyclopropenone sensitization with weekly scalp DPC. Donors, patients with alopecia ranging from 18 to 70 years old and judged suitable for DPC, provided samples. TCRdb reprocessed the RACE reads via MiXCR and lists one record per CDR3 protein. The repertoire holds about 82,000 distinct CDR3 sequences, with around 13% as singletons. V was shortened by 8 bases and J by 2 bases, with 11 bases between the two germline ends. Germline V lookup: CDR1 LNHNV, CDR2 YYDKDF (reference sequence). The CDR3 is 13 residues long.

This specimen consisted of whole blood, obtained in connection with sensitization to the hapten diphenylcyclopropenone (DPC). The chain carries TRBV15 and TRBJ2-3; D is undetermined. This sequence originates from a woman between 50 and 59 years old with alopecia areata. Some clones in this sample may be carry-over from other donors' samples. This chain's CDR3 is CATLIGSTDTQYF. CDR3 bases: TGTGCCACCCTTATTGGATCCACAGATACGCAGTATTTT.